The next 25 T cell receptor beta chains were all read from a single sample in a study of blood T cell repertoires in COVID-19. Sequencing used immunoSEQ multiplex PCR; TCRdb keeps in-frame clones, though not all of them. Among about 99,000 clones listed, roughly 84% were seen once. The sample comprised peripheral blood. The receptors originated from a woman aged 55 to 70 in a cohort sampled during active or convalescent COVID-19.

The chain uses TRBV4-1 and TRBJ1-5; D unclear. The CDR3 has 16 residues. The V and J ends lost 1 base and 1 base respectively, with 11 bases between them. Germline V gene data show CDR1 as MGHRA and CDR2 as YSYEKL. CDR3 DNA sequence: TGCGCCAGCAGCCAAGGGGCAGACCGGAGCAATCAGCCCCAGCATTTT. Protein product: CASSQGADRSNQPQHF.

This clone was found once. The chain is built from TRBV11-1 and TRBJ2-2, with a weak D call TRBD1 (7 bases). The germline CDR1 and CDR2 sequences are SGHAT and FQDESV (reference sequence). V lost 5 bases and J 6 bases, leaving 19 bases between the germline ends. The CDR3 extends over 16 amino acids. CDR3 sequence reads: CASSPGARQGAGELFF. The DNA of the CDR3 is TGTGCCAGCAGCCCGGGGGCGAGACAGGGTGCCGGGGAGCTGTTTTTT.

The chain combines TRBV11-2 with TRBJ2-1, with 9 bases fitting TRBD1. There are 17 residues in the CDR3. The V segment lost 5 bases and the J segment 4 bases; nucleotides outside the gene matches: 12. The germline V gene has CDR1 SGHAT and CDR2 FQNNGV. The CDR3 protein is CASSPGPGQGHYNEQFF. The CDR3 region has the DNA TGTGCCAGCAGCCCCGGGCCCGGACAGGGGCATTACAATGAGCAGTTCTTC.

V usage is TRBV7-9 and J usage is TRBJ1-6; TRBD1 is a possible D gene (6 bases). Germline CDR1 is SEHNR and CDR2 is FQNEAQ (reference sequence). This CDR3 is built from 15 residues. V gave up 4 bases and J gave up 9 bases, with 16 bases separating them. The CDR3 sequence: CASSSTGSGASPLHF. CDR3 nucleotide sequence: TGTGCCAGCAGCTCCACAGGGTCGGGCGCTTCACCCCTCCACTTT.

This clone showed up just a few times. This CDR3 reads CASSWGQKNTEAFF. CDR3 nucleotide sequence: TGTGCCAGCAGCTGGGGACAGAAGAACACTGAAGCTTTCTTT. The V call is TRBV7-9, the J call TRBJ1-1, with 7 bases that match TRBD1. CDR1 SEHNR and CDR2 FQNEAQ come from the germline V gene (reference sequence). V lost 4 bases to trimming and J lost 1 base; unmatched junction nucleotides: 3. This CDR3 contains 14 residues.

CDR3 in amino acids: CASSLGGITGELFF. The DNA for the CDR3 is TGCGCCAGCAGCCTAGGCGGAATTACCGGGGAGCTGTTTTTT. This chain uses TRBV10-2 with TRBJ2-2; no reliable D call. The germline V and J ends were trimmed by 6 bases and 5 bases, with 13 bases remaining between them. CDR3 size: 14 residues. Germline V gene lookup returns CDR1 WSHSY and CDR2 SAAADI.

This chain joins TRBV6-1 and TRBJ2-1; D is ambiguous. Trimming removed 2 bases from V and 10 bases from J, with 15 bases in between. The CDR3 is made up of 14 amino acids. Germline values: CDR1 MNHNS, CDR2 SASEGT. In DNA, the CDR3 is TGTGCCAGCAGTGAAATCCTCGAAGCTCTGGAGCAGTTCTTC. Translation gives CASSEILEALEQFF.

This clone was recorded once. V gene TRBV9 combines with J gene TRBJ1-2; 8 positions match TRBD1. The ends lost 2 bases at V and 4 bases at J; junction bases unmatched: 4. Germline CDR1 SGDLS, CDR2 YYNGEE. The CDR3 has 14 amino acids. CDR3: CASSVTGVAYGYTF. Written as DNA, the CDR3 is TGTGCCAGCAGCGTGACAGGGGTGGCCTATGGCTACACCTTC.

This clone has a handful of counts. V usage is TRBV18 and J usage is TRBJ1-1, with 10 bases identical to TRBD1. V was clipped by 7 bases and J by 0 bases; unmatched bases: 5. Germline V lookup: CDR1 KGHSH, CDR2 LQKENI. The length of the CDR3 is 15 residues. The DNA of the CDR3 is TGTGCCAGCTTACCGGGACAGGGGATGAACACTGAAGCTTTCTTT. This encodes CASLPGQGMNTEAFF.

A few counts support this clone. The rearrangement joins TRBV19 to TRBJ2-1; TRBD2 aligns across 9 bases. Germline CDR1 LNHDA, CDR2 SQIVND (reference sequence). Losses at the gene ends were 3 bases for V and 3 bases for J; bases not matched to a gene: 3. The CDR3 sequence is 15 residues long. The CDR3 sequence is CASSMGGRDYNEQFF. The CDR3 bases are TGTGCCAGTAGTATGGGCGGGAGGGACTACAATGAGCAGTTCTTC.

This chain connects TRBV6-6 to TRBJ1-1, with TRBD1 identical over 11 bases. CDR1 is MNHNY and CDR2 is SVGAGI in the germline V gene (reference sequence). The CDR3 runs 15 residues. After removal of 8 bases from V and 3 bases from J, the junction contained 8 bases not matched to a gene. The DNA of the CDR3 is TGTGCCAGCGGTCGGACAGGGGGCTGGGACACTGAAGCTTTCTTT. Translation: CASGRTGGWDTEAFF.

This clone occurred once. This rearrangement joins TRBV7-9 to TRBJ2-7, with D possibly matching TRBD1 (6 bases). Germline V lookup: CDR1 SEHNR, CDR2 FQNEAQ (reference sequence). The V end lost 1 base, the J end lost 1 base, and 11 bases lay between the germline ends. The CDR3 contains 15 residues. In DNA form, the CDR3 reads TGTGCCAGCAGCTTAGTTGGGACACAGTCCTACGAGCAGTACTTC. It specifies CASSLVGTQSYEQYF.

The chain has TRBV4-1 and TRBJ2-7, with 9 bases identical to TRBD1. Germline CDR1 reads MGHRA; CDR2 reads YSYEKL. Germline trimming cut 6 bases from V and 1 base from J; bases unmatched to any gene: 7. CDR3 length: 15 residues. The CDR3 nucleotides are TGCGCCAGCAGGGGGGGACAGGGAAGGTCCTACGAGCAGTACTTC. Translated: CASRGGQGRSYEQYF.

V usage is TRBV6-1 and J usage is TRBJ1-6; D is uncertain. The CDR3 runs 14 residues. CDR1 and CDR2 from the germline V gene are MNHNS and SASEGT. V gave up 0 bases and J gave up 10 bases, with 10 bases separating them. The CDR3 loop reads CASSEAPPRSPLHF. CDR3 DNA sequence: TGTGCCAGCAGTGAAGCCCCCCCCAGGTCACCCCTCCACTTT.

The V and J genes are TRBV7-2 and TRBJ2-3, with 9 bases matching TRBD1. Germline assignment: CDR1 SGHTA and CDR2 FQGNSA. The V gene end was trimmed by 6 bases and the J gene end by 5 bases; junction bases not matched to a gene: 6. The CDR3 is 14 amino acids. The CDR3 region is CASSWTGARDTQYF. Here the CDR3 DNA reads TGTGCCAGCAGTTGGACAGGGGCAAGAGATACGCAGTATTTT. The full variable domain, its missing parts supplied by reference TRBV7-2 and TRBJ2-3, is GAGVSQSPSNKVTEKGKDVELRCDPISGHTALYWYRQSLGQGLEFLIYFQGNSAPDKSGLPSDRFSAERTGGSVSTLTIQRTQQEDSAVYLCASSWTGARDTQYFGPGTRLTVL.

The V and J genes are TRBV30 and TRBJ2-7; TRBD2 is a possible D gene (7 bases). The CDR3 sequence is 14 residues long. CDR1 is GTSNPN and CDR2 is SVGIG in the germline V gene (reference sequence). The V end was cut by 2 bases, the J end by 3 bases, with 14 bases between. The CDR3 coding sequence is TGTGCCTGGAGTAGGGGGGGTCAATACTACGAGCAGTACTTC. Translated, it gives CAWSRGGQYYEQYF.

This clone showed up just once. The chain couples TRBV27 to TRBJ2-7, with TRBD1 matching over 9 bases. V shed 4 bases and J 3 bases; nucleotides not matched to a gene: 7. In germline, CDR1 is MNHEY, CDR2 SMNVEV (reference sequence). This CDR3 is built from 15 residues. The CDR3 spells CASSSLGQGNYEQYF. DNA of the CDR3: TGTGCCAGCAGTTCTCTGGGACAGGGAAACTACGAGCAGTACTTC.

The CDR3 sequence is CASSLGEYEQYF. As DNA, the CDR3 is TGTGCCAGCAGTTTAGGGGAGTACGAGCAGTACTTC. The V gene is TRBV28, the J gene TRBJ2-7, with D perhaps TRBD2 (5 bases). CDR1 MDHEN and CDR2 SYDVKM come from the germline V gene. The CDR3 totals 12 residues. V lost 2 bases and J 4 bases, leaving 6 bases between the germline ends.

This CDR3 is CASSFRTGGYREQYF. The CDR3 DNA is TGTGCCAGCAGCTTTCGGACAGGGGGGTATCGCGAGCAGTACTTC. The genes are TRBV5-5 and TRBJ2-7, with TRBD1 matching over 10 bases. The ends lost 2 bases at V and 6 bases at J; junction bases unmatched: 8. CDR3 length equals 15 residues. Germline CDR1 SGHKS, CDR2 YYEKEE (reference sequence). Full variable domain (remainder filled in from reference TRBV5-5 and TRBJ2-7): DAGVTQSPTHLIKTRGQQVTLRCSPISGHKSVSWYQQVLGQGPQFIFQYYEKEERGRGNFPDRFSARQFPNYSSELNVNALLLGDSALYLCASSFRTGGYREQYFGPGTRLTVT.

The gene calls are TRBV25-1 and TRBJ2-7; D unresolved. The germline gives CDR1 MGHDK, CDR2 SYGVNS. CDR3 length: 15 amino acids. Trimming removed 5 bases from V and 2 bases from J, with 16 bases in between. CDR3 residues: CASSTARGGTYEQYF. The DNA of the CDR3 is TGTGCCAGCAGTACGGCCCGAGGCGGAACCTACGAGCAGTACTTC.

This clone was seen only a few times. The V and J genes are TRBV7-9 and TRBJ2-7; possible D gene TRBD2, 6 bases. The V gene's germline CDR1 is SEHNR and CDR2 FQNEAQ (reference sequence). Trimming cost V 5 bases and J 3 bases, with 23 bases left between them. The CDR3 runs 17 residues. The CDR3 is CASSEPLEGGPFYEQYF. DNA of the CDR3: TGTGCCAGCAGCGAGCCTCTGGAGGGAGGTCCATTCTACGAGCAGTACTTC.

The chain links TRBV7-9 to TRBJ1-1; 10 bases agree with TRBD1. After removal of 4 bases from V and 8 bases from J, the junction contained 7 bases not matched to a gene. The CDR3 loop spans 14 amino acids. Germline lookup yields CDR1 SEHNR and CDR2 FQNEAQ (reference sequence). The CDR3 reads CASSSTGTGAEAFF. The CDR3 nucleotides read TGTGCCAGCAGCTCGACCGGGACAGGGGCAGAAGCTTTCTTT.

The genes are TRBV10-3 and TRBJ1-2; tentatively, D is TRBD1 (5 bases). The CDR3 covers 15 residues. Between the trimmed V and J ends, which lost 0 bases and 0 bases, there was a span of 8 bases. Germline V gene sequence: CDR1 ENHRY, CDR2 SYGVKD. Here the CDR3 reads CAISESQTANYGYTF. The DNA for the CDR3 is TGTGCCATCAGTGAGTCGCAGACAGCTAACTATGGCTACACCTTC.

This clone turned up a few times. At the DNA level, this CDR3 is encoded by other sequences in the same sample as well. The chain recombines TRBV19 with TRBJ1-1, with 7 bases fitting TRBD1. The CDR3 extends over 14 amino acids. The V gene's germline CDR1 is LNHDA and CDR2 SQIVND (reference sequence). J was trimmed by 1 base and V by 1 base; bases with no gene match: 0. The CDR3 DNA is TGTGCCAGTAGTATAGCAGGGGGGAACACTGAAGCTTTCTTT. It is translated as CASSIAGGNTEAFF.

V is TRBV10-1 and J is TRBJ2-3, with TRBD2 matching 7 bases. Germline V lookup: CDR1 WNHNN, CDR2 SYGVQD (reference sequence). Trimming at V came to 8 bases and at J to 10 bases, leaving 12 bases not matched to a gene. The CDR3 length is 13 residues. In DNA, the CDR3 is TGCGCCAGCGAGGTGGGACCGGGAGGTCCGCAGTATTTT. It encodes CASEVGPGGPQYF.